The source of this T cell receptor (beta chain) is a study of spatial heterogeneity in lung cancer. In the study overall: Each time, sequencing found more beta-chain sequences than alpha-chain sequences. Points from the study as a whole: Tumoral mutation counts were tracked by counts of expanded intratumoral alpha and beta TCRs.

This sample's time point: sample taken at primary tumor resection. There were roughly 78 donors, all of them untreated patients with early-stage non-small cell lung cancer. The CDR3 covers 15 residues. J gave up 7 bases and V 3 bases, and 9 bases lay outside the gene matches. Germline V gene sequence: CDR1 GTSNPN, CDR2 SVGIG (reference sequence). TCRdb re-called the 5' RACE reads through MiXCR, storing one row per CDR3 protein. Among tens of thousands of distinct CDR3 sequences listed, approximately 4.8% were seen once. Ten or more counts support this clonotype. What it binds is not known. This chain connects TRBV30 to TRBJ2-2; 9 bases align to TRBD1. The TCR sequence derives from a male donor with early-stage non-small cell lung cancer. The sequenced sample was lung tumor tissue, obtained at surgery. CDR3 nucleotides: TGTGCCTGGAGGGGGACAGGGTCCGGACGCGGGGAGCTGTTTTTT. It is translated as CAWRGTGSGRGELFF.